This T cell receptor (beta chain) was sequenced in a study of Ad26.COV2.S vaccination and SARS-CoV-2 variants. Germline values: CDR1 SGHTA, CDR2 FQGNSA. The CDR3 covers 16 residues. The V end lost 1 base, the J end lost 0 bases, and 12 bases lay between the germline ends. Treatment defined: around 19 received Ad26.COV2.S at low or high dose, single or two shots; roughly 5 received placebo; per-sample allocation not given. Following the first vaccine or placebo injection, samples were taken on day 63. The table came from immunoSEQ multiplex PCR; TCRdb's copy has only in-frame clones and leaves some out. The repertoire consists of around 400,000 clones, with approximately 92% occurring once and the leading ten covering roughly an eighth.

The input for sequencing was peripheral blood, taken in a trial of Ad26.COV2.S vaccine versus placebo. This TCR was sampled from a person between 18 and 65 years old who received the Ad26.COV2.S COVID-19 vaccine or a placebo. The chain combines TRBV7-2 with TRBJ1-1; D remains unclear. The CDR3 bases are TGTGCCAGCAGCTTAGGCCAGGTTAGATTGAACACTGAAGCTTTCTTT. Translation: CASSLGQVRLNTEAFF.